Sequencing of this TCR beta chain was carried out in a study of OX40 agonist ivuxolimab in advanced cancers. A note on the overall study: Ivuxolimab, which targeted the costimulatory receptor OX40 (CD134), was an agonistic, fully human IgG2 monoclonal antibody. A male proportion of 70% to 90% and a mean age of roughly 58 years, ranging from about 20 to 79, were recorded for the dose-escalation cohort. The paper covers the monotherapy dose-escalation part of the phase I ivuxolimab trial, which included N of about 56 patients. Intravenous ivuxolimab was administered to patients every 2 weeks at six dose levels: 0.01, 0.1, 0.3, 1.5, 3 and 10 mg/kg. Patients were allowed to have had prior anti-PD-1, anti-PD-L1 or anti-CTLA-4 therapy, and approximately 43% of the dose-escalation patients had previously received checkpoint inhibitors. Partial responses occurred in three dose-escalation patients: two with cutaneous melanoma and one with hepatocellular carcinoma. The purpose of peripheral TCRbeta sequencing was to test whether ivuxolimab changed TCR sequence diversity and led to clonal T-cell expansion. Of the roughly 52 dose-escalation patients, hepatocellular carcinoma was present in about 20, melanoma in approximately 15, renal cell carcinoma in 9 and head and neck cancer in 9.

The trial excluded patients who had a history of autoimmune disease or were on systemic immunosuppression. Peripheral blood for TCR sequencing was collected from all dose cohorts at baseline, on cycle 4 day 1, and on cycle 7 day 1. Samples were obtained from an open-label, multicenter, first-in-human phase I dose-escalation trial of ivuxolimab. Adults with locally advanced or metastatic melanoma, renal cell, hepatocellular, or head and neck squamous cell carcinoma were enrolled in the trial. CD4+ and CD8+ T cells were sorted separately from peripheral blood before TCR sequencing. Broad study findings and their caveats: At doses from 0.1 to 3.0 mg/kg, clonal expansion was seen in both CD4+ and CD8+ blood T cells between baseline and week 6. The antigen specificity of the peripheral T cells that underwent clonal expansion was not determined. In the 0.1-3.0 mg/kg groups, partial responders had among the lowest normalized peripheral clonal expansion, particularly in CD8+ T cells. After ivuxolimab, expanded clones were on average more numerous among CD8+ T cells than among CD4+ T cells. Low levels of normalized T-cell clonal expansion were also shown by some nonresponding patients.

For sequencing of the TCRbeta CDR3 region, genomic DNA was extracted from the sorted cells. TCRbeta CDR3 regions were sequenced using the immunoSEQ Assay. Imported from immuneACCESS, the table was reduced by TCRdb to in-frame sequences with V and J called. These copies leave out some clones; in studies compared against another copy, an unresolved V gene accounts for under half, and the cause of the remainder is not known. Within this sample are approximately 76,000 clones, with more than 75% of them counted one time only. Roughly 0.77% of the sample is taken by the ten largest. The CDR3 has 13 amino acids, counting the end cysteine and phenylalanine. The sequence is cut down to CDR3 DNA, 39 bases in frame from base 1. CDR1 and CDR2 are drawn from the germline V gene (reference sequence): SEHNR, FQNEAQ. The junction carries 9 bases between V and J, which are trimmed by 3 bases and 7 bases respectively.

Comment on this clone: The antigen it binds to is not known. Base qualities were left out, and no much larger clone turns up one base away.

This clonotype originated in an adult with an advanced solid tumor such as melanoma, head and neck, liver or kidney cancer. The specimen was CD4+ or CD8+ T cells sorted from blood, collected in a trial of the OX40 agonist ivuxolimab. The V and J genes are TRBV7-9 and TRBJ1-4, with the identity of the D gene unclear. The CDR3 region: CASSLRAREKLFF. The DNA sequence follows: TGTGCCAGCAGCTTGAGGGCCCGTGAAAAACTGTTTTTT.